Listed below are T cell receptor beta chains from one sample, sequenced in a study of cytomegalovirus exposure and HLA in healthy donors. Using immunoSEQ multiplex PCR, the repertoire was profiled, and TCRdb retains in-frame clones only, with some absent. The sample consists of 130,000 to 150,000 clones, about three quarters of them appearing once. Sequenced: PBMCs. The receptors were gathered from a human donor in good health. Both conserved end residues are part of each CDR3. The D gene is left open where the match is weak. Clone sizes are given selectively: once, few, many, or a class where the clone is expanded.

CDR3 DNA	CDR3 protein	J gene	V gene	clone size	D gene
TGTGCCAGCAGCTTAAATTTAGCGGGGGGATTTAATGAGCAGTTCTTC	CASSLNLAGGFNEQFF	TRBJ2-1	TRBV7-3	NA	TRBD2
TGTGCCAGCAGCTTACTAGCCTACAATGAGCAGTTCTTC	CASSLLAYNEQFF	TRBJ2-1	TRBV7-3	NA	NA
TGCGCCAGCAGCCGTCGCGGGTTGAACACTGAAGCTTTCTTT	CASSRRGLNTEAFF	TRBJ1-1	TRBV4-1	NA	NA
TGTGCCAGCAGTTACGGGCAGTTTTCTGGGGCCAACGTCCTGACTTTC	CASSYGQFSGANVLTF	TRBJ2-6	TRBV6-5	NA	NA
TGTGCCAGCAGCAGTTCAGGGGGTGGCTACACCTTC	CASSSSGGGYTF	TRBJ1-2	TRBV6-1	NA	TRBD1
TGTGCCAGCAGCTTTGGGCAGCCCCCGATAGGAGAGCAGTACTTC	CASSFGQPPIGEQYF	TRBJ2-7	TRBV5-6	NA	NA
TGTGCCAGCAGTTCACCAACACTAGCGGGCTCCTACGAGCAGTACTTC	CASSSPTLAGSYEQYF	TRBJ2-7	TRBV27	few	TRBD2
TGTGCCAGTAGTATTTCGGGACAGAACTACGAGCAGTACTTC	CASSISGQNYEQYF	TRBJ2-7	TRBV19	NA	TRBD1
TGTGCCAGCAGTATACCTCTAGGGAGCTCCTACGAGCAGTACTTC	CASSIPLGSSYEQYF	TRBJ2-7	TRBV5-4	NA	NA
TGTGCCAGCAGCTTCACAGGGTTAGACTATGGCTACACCTTC	CASSFTGLDYGYTF	TRBJ1-2	TRBV5-5	few	NA
TGTGCCAGCAGCGCCCGCTTAGGGGACTCCTACGAGCAGTACTTC	CASSARLGDSYEQYF	TRBJ2-7	TRBV9	NA	NA
TGTGCCAGCAGCTGGACAGGGGAGGTTTCAAAAGAGACCCAGTACTTC	CASSWTGEVSKETQYF	TRBJ2-5	TRBV7-6	NA	TRBD1
TGTGCCAGGACCTCGAGCCCCGGGGGTCAGCCCCAGCATTTT	CARTSSPGGQPQHF	TRBJ1-5	TRBV6-4	once	NA
TGTGCCAGCAGCGGAGGACAGGTTAATGAAGCTTTCTTT	CASSGGQVNEAFF	TRBJ1-1	TRBV9	NA	TRBD1
TGTGCCACCAGCAGAGATAAAAATCAGCCCCAGCATTTT	CATSRDKNQPQHF	TRBJ1-5	TRBV15	few	NA
TGTTCCAGCAGTAGCTGGCGGGGGGGTGGGAATGAGCAGTTCTTC	CSSSSWRGGGNEQFF	TRBJ2-1	TRBV7-9	NA	TRBD2
TGTGCCAGTAGTCCCCGGGGGGAGCCCACATCATACGAGCAGTACTTC	CASSPRGEPTSYEQYF	TRBJ2-7	TRBV19	few	TRBD2
TGTGCCAGCAGCTTTGGCGGGACAGATACGCAGTATTTT	CASSFGGTDTQYF	TRBJ2-3	TRBV11-2	NA	NA
TGTGCCAGCAGTCAAGGGACAGGGGGCAGGTACGAGCAGTACTTC	CASSQGTGGRYEQYF	TRBJ2-7	TRBV2	NA	TRBD1
TGTGCCAGCAGTTCCACAACAGGGGTGTGGGAGACCCAGTACTTC	CASSSTTGVWETQYF	TRBJ2-5	TRBV6-5	NA	TRBD1
TGTGCCAGCAGTGACGGCGGCGTAGGACAGGGTCTCACAGATACGCAGTATTTT	CASSDGGVGQGLTDTQYF	TRBJ2-3	TRBV2	once	TRBD1
TGTGCCAGCAGCTTGGGACTAGCGGGAGTGGATACGCAGTATTTT	CASSLGLAGVDTQYF	TRBJ2-3	TRBV5-4	NA	TRBD2
TGTGCCAGCAGTTTAACCTCACAGCCCTGGAACACTGAAGCTTTCTTT	CASSLTSQPWNTEAFF	TRBJ1-1	TRBV27	NA	NA
TGCGCCAGCAGCCCTAGACAGGGACGCACAGATACGCAGTATTTT	CASSPRQGRTDTQYF	TRBJ2-3	TRBV5-1	NA	TRBD1
TGTGCCAGCAGCTTTTTCCAGGGGGAATCCGGCTACACCTTC	CASSFFQGESGYTF	TRBJ1-2	TRBV7-2	NA	TRBD1
TGTGCCATCAGTGAGCCGTTGAACACTGAAGCTTTCTTT	CAISEPLNTEAFF	TRBJ1-1	TRBV10-3	few	NA
TGCGCCAGCAGCTTGGTGGGACTAGGTCTTAACATTCAGTACTTC	CASSLVGLGLNIQYF	TRBJ2-4	TRBV5-1	NA	TRBD2
TGTGCCAGCAGCTTATCCGGGACAGGGGGCTTGAACACTGAAGCTTTCTTT	CASSLSGTGGLNTEAFF	TRBJ1-1	TRBV7-8	NA	TRBD1
TGTGCCAGCAGCGGGCCTTACTATGGCTACACCTTC	CASSGPYYGYTF	TRBJ1-2	TRBV9	once	NA
TGTGCCAGCATTTCAGGGGGCGGGAACTATGGCTACACCTTC	CASISGGGNYGYTF	TRBJ1-2	TRBV6-5	few	TRBD1
TGTGCCAGCAGCTTACCCGAGGGCACAGATACGCAGTATTTT	CASSLPEGTDTQYF	TRBJ2-3	TRBV11-3	NA	NA
TGCGCCAGCAGCCAATACGGGGTTTCCTACGAGCAGTACTTC	CASSQYGVSYEQYF	TRBJ2-7	TRBV5-1	few	NA
TGTGCCAGCAGCTTAGGGGGGGGGTATCCAGATACGCAGTATTTT	CASSLGGGYPDTQYF	TRBJ2-3	TRBV11-2	NA	TRBD2
TGTGCTAGTGGTGACGGGAACACCAAGGGCTACACCTTC	CASGDGNTKGYTF	TRBJ1-2	TRBV12-5	once	NA
TGTGCCAGCAGCTTCGGGGTTGGCTACACCTTC	CASSFGVGYTF	TRBJ1-2	TRBV5-4	NA	NA
TGCGCCAGCAGCTTGGTCGGGGGGGCCTACAATGAGCAGTTCTTC	CASSLVGGAYNEQFF	TRBJ2-1	TRBV5-1	NA	TRBD2
TGTGCCAGCAGTGAAACAGGGGTAGGGTATGGCTACACCTTC	CASSETGVGYGYTF	TRBJ1-2	TRBV6-1	NA	TRBD1
TGTGCCAGTACCGCGGGGACTAGCGGCTACGAGCAGTACTTC	CASTAGTSGYEQYF	TRBJ2-7	TRBV19	NA	TRBD2
TGTGCCAGCAGCTTCGGTTACGAGCAGTACTTC	CASSFGYEQYF	TRBJ2-7	TRBV5-4	NA	NA
TGCGCCAGCAGTGAAACAGGGTTCAACGAGCAGTACTTC	CASSETGFNEQYF	TRBJ2-7	TRBV10-1	NA	NA
TGTGCCAGTAGTACCCATAGGGACAGCTATGGCTACACCTTC	CASSTHRDSYGYTF	TRBJ1-2	TRBV19	NA	TRBD1
TGCGCCAGCAGCCAAGAGGCTCGAATAGACAGGGAGGACGAGCAGTACTTC	CASSQEARIDREDEQYF	TRBJ2-7	TRBV4-1	NA	NA
TGCAGCGCTGGGCGTAGTGGAAACACCATATATTTT	CSAGRSGNTIYF	TRBJ1-3	TRBV29-1	NA	NA
TGTGCCAGCAGCTCCAGGGGGCCGTTCGATGAGCAGTTCTTC	CASSSRGPFDEQFF	TRBJ2-1	TRBV11-2	NA	TRBD1
TGTGCCAGCAGAAGACAGGGGGCAAGCAATCAGCCCCAGCATTTT	CASRRQGASNQPQHF	TRBJ1-5	TRBV6-6	once	TRBD1
TGTGCCAGCAGCTTCACAGGGGGTGAGACCCAGTACTTC	CASSFTGGETQYF	TRBJ2-5	TRBV7-3	NA	TRBD1
TGTGCCAGCAGTATCCTAGCGGGAGGTAATTGCGAGCAGTACTTC	CASSILAGGNCEQYF	TRBJ2-7	TRBV6-1	NA	TRBD2